The 12 T cell receptor beta chains given below trace back to one sample, sequenced in a study of blood T cells in healthy people across ages. Together with a sample-barcoded 5' primer, a J-beta primer mix was included in a second PCR lasting roughly 6 to 12 cycles. TCRdb itself ran the 5' RACE reads through MiXCR, one entry per CDR3 protein. This sample has fewer than 900,000 distinct CDR3 sequences; more than 40% occur once, and the top ten carry around a third. Sequenced sample: blood. These receptors were taken from a woman in her sixties or seventies in good health.

The V gene is TRBV4-1, the J gene TRBJ2-7; D is uncertain. The assigned J gene may be wrong: the sequence end matches TRBJ2-5 better. Looked up from germline, CDR1 is MGHRA and CDR2 is YSYEKL. The CDR3 extends over 14 amino acids. The chain's CDR3 is CASSQDSFGETQYF. CDR3 sequence (DNA): TGCGCCAGCAGCCAAGATTCCTTCGGGGAGACCCAGTACTTC.

The rearrangement links TRBV29-1 to TRBJ2-3; 7 bases are shared with TRBD1. The CDR3 runs to 15 residues. The junction had 9 bases not matched to a gene; V was cut back by 4 bases and J by 2 bases. Germline loops: CDR1 SQVTM, CDR2 ANQGSEA. The CDR3: CSVVGDSAPTDTQYF. Here the CDR3 DNA reads TGCAGCGTTGTTGGGGACAGTGCCCCCACAGATACGCAGTATTTT.

V gene TRBV2 combines with J gene TRBJ2-3; 9 bases agree with TRBD2. Germline CDR1 reads SNHLY; CDR2 reads FYNNEI. This CDR3 contains 17 residues. After removal of 8 bases from V and 2 bases from J, the junction contained 14 bases not matched to a gene. CDR3 loop: CASRLRASGEFTDTQYF. CDR3 nucleotides: TGTGCCAGCCGCCTGAGGGCTAGCGGGGAATTCACAGATACGCAGTATTTT.

The count of this clonotype is one. The chain recombines TRBV7-2 with TRBJ1-1; D unclear. Germline V gene lookup returns CDR1 SGHTA and CDR2 FQGNSA. Trimming took off 0 bases at V and 5 bases at J, with 10 bases between the two ends. The CDR3 consists of 14 residues. CDR3 nucleotide sequence: TGTGCCAGCAGCTTAGCCACAGCATATACTGAAGCTTTCTTT. This codes for CASSLATAYTEAFF.

The V and J genes are TRBV20-1 and TRBJ1-1, with D uncertain. V was pared by 5 bases and J by 1 base, with 8 bases between. This CDR3 is built from 12 residues. Per germline, CDR1 DFQATT and CDR2 SNEGSKA (reference sequence). CDR3 in DNA: TGCAGTGCTGCGACGGGGAACACTGAAGCTTTCTTT. This translates into CSAATGNTEAFF.

V gene TRBV28 combines with J gene TRBJ1-1; D gene uncertain. The germline V gene has CDR1 MDHEN and CDR2 SYDVKM. The CDR3 totals 13 residues. The V end was cut by 5 bases, the J end by 5 bases, with 12 bases between. In nucleotides, the CDR3 is TGTGCCAGCAGTGTGGGGATTGGGACTGAAGCTTTCTTT. This translates into CASSVGIGTEAFF.

This clonotype was recorded a few times. This chain connects TRBV6-5 to TRBJ2-1; D is ambiguous. CDR1 and CDR2 (germline): MNHEY, SVGAGI. This CDR3 comprises 12 residues. V lost 0 bases to trimming and J lost 9 bases, with 6 bases between them. The CDR3 DNA is TGTGCCAGCAGTTACTCAGGGTCTGAGCAGTTCTTC. As protein: CASSYSGSEQFF.

V and J are TRBV20-1 and TRBJ2-1; 12 bases agree with TRBD2. This CDR3 is 16 amino acids long. The V gene end was trimmed by 3 bases and the J gene end by 7 bases; junction bases not matched to a gene: 10. Germline V lookup: CDR1 DFQATT, CDR2 SNEGSKA (reference sequence). CDR3 residues: CSASRLAGDPRNEQFF. Here the CDR3 DNA reads TGCAGTGCTAGCCGACTAGCGGGAGACCCGCGGAATGAGCAGTTCTTC.

The chain recombines TRBV20-1 with TRBJ2-7, with 10 bases that match TRBD2. CDR3 length: 15 amino acids. Germline CDR1 DFQATT, CDR2 SNEGSKA (reference sequence). V gave up 3 bases and J gave up 2 bases; unmatched junction bases: 7. This CDR3 reads CSASGVLAGAYEQYF. CDR3 nucleotide sequence: TGCAGTGCTAGTGGGGTCCTAGCGGGAGCCTACGAGCAGTACTTC.

The J gene is TRBJ1-1, the V gene TRBV29-1; TRBD1 matches 9 bases. The J segment lost 4 bases and the V segment lost 1 base, leaving 19 bases of the junction unmatched. The CDR3 is made up of 19 amino acids. In germline, CDR1 is SQVTM, CDR2 ANQGSEA. The CDR3 region is CSVEVHKTGTGSWSTEAFF. The CDR3 DNA reads TGCAGCGTTGAAGTCCATAAAACCGGGACAGGGTCGTGGAGCACTGAAGCTTTCTTT.

Comments on this clonotype: A much bigger clone sits one base away, suggesting this may be a read error. This chain joins TRBV20-1 and TRBJ1-1; D is undetermined. Deletions cut 0 bases from V and 1 base from J, with 12 bases between. CDR1 is DFQATT and CDR2 is SNEGSKA in the germline V gene (reference sequence). The CDR3 length is 15 residues. The CDR3 spells CSARDVGPRNTEAFF. DNA of the CDR3: TGCAGTGCTAGAGATGTAGGGCCAAGGAACACTGAAGCTTTCTTT.

This chain uses TRBV20-1 with TRBJ1-2; tentatively, D is TRBD1 (5 bases). Germline V lookup: CDR1 DFQATT, CDR2 SNEGSKA (reference sequence). Trimming removed 3 bases from V and 8 bases from J, with 31 bases in between. CDR3 length equals 18 residues. The CDR3 sequence is CSASGAMAVGEVIQGYTF. The DNA of the CDR3 is TGCAGTGCTAGTGGGGCCATGGCTGTGGGCGAAGTTATTCAAGGCTACACCTTC.